This T cell receptor (beta chain) is drawn from a study of blood T cell repertoires in COVID-19. The wider study: There were acute and convalescent COVID-19 samples, and they came from the United States, Italy and Spain.

Methods used by the authors: Quantification of nucleated cells was approximated via reference gene primer amplification. TCRdb's copy holds only in-frame clones and misses some; the assay was immunoSEQ multiplex PCR. Clonal size and the V and J genes are those of that table, whereas D and trimming came from the DNA. The top ten clones hold approximately 2% of a sample with more than 85,000 clones, roughly 92% of them seen once. Those enrolled in Seattle joined during active infection and were followed longitudinally afterward. The ends were cut back, 5 bases at V and 7 bases at J, with 15 bases in the middle. Germline-derived CDR1 and CDR2 are SGHNT and YENEEA. The CDR3 length is 14 residues.

Source material: peripheral blood. This receptor was taken from a woman aged 50 to 60 with COVID-19, enrolled during active disease. The gene calls are TRBV11-3 and TRBJ2-1, with a possible D match to TRBD2 (5 bases). CDR3 sequence reads: CASSVDSARNEQFF. The CDR3 DNA reads as TGTGCCAGCAGCGTGGACTCCGCACGAAATGAGCAGTTCTTC.